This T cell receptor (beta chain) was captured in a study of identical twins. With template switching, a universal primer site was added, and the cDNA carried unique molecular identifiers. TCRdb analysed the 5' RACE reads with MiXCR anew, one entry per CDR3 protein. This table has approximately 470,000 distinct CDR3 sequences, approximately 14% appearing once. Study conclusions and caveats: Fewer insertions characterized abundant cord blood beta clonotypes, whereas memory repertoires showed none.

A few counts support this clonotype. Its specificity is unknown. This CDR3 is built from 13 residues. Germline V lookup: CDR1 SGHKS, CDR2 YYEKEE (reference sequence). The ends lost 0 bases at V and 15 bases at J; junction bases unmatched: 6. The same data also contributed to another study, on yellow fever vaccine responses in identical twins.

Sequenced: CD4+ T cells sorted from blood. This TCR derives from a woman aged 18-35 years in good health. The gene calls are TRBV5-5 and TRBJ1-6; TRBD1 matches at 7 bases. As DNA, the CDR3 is TGTGCCAGCAGCTTGGAGGGGGCCGGGAGCCTCCACTTT. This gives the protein CASSLEGAGSLHF.